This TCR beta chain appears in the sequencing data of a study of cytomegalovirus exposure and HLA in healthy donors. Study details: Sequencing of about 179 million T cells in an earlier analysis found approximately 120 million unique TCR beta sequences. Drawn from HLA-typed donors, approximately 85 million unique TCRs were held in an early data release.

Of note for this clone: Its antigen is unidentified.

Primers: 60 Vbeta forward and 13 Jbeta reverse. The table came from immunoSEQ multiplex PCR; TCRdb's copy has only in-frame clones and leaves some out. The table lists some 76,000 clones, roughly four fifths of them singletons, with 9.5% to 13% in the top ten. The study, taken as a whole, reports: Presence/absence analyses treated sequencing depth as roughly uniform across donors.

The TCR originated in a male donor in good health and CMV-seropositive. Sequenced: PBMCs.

CDR3 amino acids: CASSSGQGVTDTQYF. DNA of the CDR3: TGTGCCAGCAGCTCGGGACAGGGGGTCACAGATACGCAGTATTTT. The chain recombines TRBV7-2 with TRBJ2-3; 11 positions agree with TRBD1. In germline, CDR1 is SGHTA, CDR2 FQGNSA. The junction had 2 bases not matched to a gene; V was cut back by 4 bases and J by 2 bases. The CDR3 extends over 15 amino acids.